These T cell receptor beta chains were read from a single sample in a study of blood T cell repertoires in COVID-19. Only in-frame clones appear in the TCRdb table, and some are missing; sequencing was by immunoSEQ multiplex PCR. The sample lists about 140,000 clones, 85% to 90% occurring once. Sequencing input: PBMCs or T cells enriched from blood (not recorded which). All receptors derive from a man in his 60s who had recovered from COVID-19. Both conserved end residues are part of each CDR3. The order of the fields is J gene, D gene, clone size, V gene, CDR3 length, CDR3 DNA, CDR3 protein. A D gene is named only where the DNA matches it firmly. Clone size is stated in some rows and not others, as once, few, many or a class when expanded.

>TRBJ2-5|-|-|TRBV7-7|13
TGTGCCAGCAGCTTCGGGTACCAAGAGACCCAGTACTTC
CASSFGYQETQYF
>TRBJ2-2|-|-|TRBV10-2|13
TGCGCCAGCAGTCCCCTGAACACCGGGGAGCTGTTTTTT
CASSPLNTGELFF
>TRBJ2-2|TRBD2|-|TRBV7-3|18
TGTGCCAGCAGCTTAACCCACAGCGCGGGAGTGTTTTCCGGGGAGCTGTTTTTT
CASSLTHSAGVFSGELFF
>TRBJ1-4|-|-|TRBV2|13
TGTGCCAGCAACTCTCAGGTTGGGGAAAAACTGTTTTTT
CASNSQVGEKLFF
>TRBJ1-3|-|-|TRBV6-5|13
TGTGCCAGCAGGCAGGGAGGTGGAAACACCATATATTTT
CASRQGGGNTIYF
>TRBJ2-3|TRBD2|few|TRBV5-4|15
TGTGCCAGCAGCCGCCGGGCGGGAGGCACAGATACGCAGTATTTT
CASSRRAGGTDTQYF
>TRBJ1-4|TRBD1|-|TRBV10-3|13
TGTGCCATCAGAGATGGACAGGATGAAAAACTGTTTTTT
CAIRDGQDEKLFF
>TRBJ1-5|-|-|TRBV28|12
TGTGCCAGCAGCCTTCAGGGGCAGCCCCAGCATTTT
CASSLQGQPQHF
>TRBJ2-5|TRBD1|-|TRBV2|12
TGTGCCAGCAGTGGACAGGGAGAGACCCAGTACTTC
CASSGQGETQYF
>TRBJ1-2|-|-|TRBV28|14
TGTGCCAGCAGGCACAGGGCGAGTTCCTATGGCTACACCTTC
CASRHRASSYGYTF
>TRBJ2-7|TRBD2|many|TRBV4-1|14
TGCGCCAGCAGCCGTTCCGGGACTACCTACGAGCAGTACTTC
CASSRSGTTYEQYF
>TRBJ2-5|TRBD1|-|TRBV19|16
TGTGCCAGTAGTATAAGAGGGACAGGGGGCACGGAGACCCAGTACTTC
CASSIRGTGGTETQYF
>TRBJ1-3|-|-|TRBV6-1|15
TGTGCCAGCAGTGAAGCGGGGGGAAGGAGAAACACCATATATTTT
CASSEAGGRRNTIYF
>TRBJ2-3|TRBD2|once|TRBV5-1|17
TGCGCCAGCAGCTGGCCCTTAGCGGGGGGGTCCACAGATACGCAGTATTTT
CASSWPLAGGSTDTQYF
>TRBJ2-7|TRBD2|-|TRBV27|15
TGTGCCAGCAGTTTAGAGATAGCGGGTTACTACGAGCAGTACTTC
CASSLEIAGYYEQYF
>TRBJ1-5|-|-|TRBV20-1|11
TGCAGTGCCGGTTCCGGTCAGCCCCAGCATTTT
CSAGSGQPQHF
>TRBJ2-7|-|-|TRBV28|13
TGTGCCAGCAGTTTAAACTCTTACTACGAGCAGTACTTC
CASSLNSYYEQYF
>TRBJ1-2|TRBD1|-|TRBV15|15
TGTGCCACCAGCAAACCTTCGACAGGGGCTTATGGCTACACCTTC
CATSKPSTGAYGYTF
>TRBJ1-3|-|-|TRBV4-2|13
TGTGCCAGCAGCCAGATCCTAAATTTTCGGATATATTTT
CASSQILNFRIYF
>TRBJ1-2|TRBD1|-|TRBV19|14
TGTGCCAGTAGTCTCAAGGGGGCCCACTATGGCTACACCTTC
CASSLKGAHYGYTF
>TRBJ2-7|TRBD2|once|TRBV6-6|15
TGTGCCAGCAGTTACCTAGCGGGAGACCGCTACGAGCAGTACTTC
CASSYLAGDRYEQYF
>TRBJ2-7|-|-|TRBV4-1|15
TGCGCCAGCAGCCAAGAGACGAGGGCCACCTACGAGCAGTACTTC
CASSQETRATYEQYF
>TRBJ2-3|-|-|TRBV6-5|15
TGTGCCAGCACCCCCGAGGCAGGGCCGACAGATACGCAGTATTTT
CASTPEAGPTDTQYF
>TRBJ1-1|-|-|TRBV27|14
TGTGCCAGCAGTTTTACAGGGTTAGGGACTGAAGCTTTCTTT
CASSFTGLGTEAFF
>TRBJ2-4|TRBD2|-|TRBV7-3|20
TGTGCCAGCAGCGCACGCCTCGGGGCTAGCGGGGTTCTAGCCAAAAACATTCAGTACTTC
CASSARLGASGVLAKNIQYF
>TRBJ2-2|TRBD1|-|TRBV27|15
TGTGCCAGCAGTACCAGGGGGCCGTACACCGGGGAGCTGTTTTTT
CASSTRGPYTGELFF
>TRBJ2-7|TRBD1|-|TRBV29-1|13
TGCAGCGTTGATAGGCAGGGGGCGGGCGAGCAGTACTTC
CSVDRQGAGEQYF
>TRBJ2-2|TRBD1|-|TRBV6-4|14
TGTGCCAGCAGTAGGGACAGCTACACCGGGGAGCTGTTTTTT
CASSRDSYTGELFF
>TRBJ2-5|TRBD2|-|TRBV9|16
TGTGCCAGCAGCCCTACTAGCGGCGAATTGAAAGAGACCCAGTACTTC
CASSPTSGELKETQYF
>TRBJ1-1|-|-|TRBV3-1/TRBV3-2|13
TGTGCCAGCAGCGTGATGGGGCAGGGCAAAGCTTTCTTT
CASSVMGQGKAFF
>TRBJ2-7|TRBD1|-|TRBV6-6|15
TGTGCCAGCAGTCGCGGGGGACAGGGGGCTTACGAGCAGTACTTC
CASSRGGQGAYEQYF
>TRBJ2-5|-|-|TRBV5-4|14
TGTGCCAGCAGCTGGACAGCCACCCCCGAGACCCAGTACTTC
CASSWTATPETQYF
>TRBJ2-7|-|-|TRBV5-6|12
TGTGCCAGCAGCGTTAGCTCCTACGAGCAGTACTTC
CASSVSSYEQYF
>TRBJ2-7|-|-|TRBV5-1|14
TGCGCCAGCAGCTTGCTTAACGCGAACTACGAGCAGTACTTC
CASSLLNANYEQYF
>TRBJ1-5|TRBD1|-|TRBV7-6|19
TGTGCCAGCAGCCCACCCGGGACAGGGGCCTGCCTGCGCAATCAGCCCCAGCATTTT
CASSPPGTGACLRNQPQHF
>TRBJ1-6|TRBD1|-|TRBV3-1/TRBV3-2|14
TGTGCCAGCAGTCCGACAGGGCTGGATTCACCCCTCCACTTT
CASSPTGLDSPLHF
>TRBJ1-4|TRBD1|-|TRBV25-1|16
TGTGCCAGCAGTGAAAACAAGGAGGGGGCGGGTGAAAAACTGTTTTTT
CASSENKEGAGEKLFF
>TRBJ2-5|TRBD1|-|TRBV20-1|14
TGCAGTGCTAGTGTAGGGGGCGCGGGAGAGACCCAGTACTTC
CSASVGGAGETQYF
>TRBJ1-1|TRBD1|-|TRBV2|13
TGTGCCAGCAGAGTCCGGGACAGGGCTCTCGCTTTCTTT
CASRVRDRALAFF
>TRBJ1-2|-|-|TRBV28|18
TGTGCCAGCAGTTTCCCTCGGACGACCCAGGACTCAAGCCATGGCTACACCTTC
CASSFPRTTQDSSHGYTF
>TRBJ2-7|TRBD2|-|TRBV4-2|16
TGTGCCAGCAGCCGAGAGCTAGCGGCCCTGGGCTACGAGCAGTACTTC
CASSRELAALGYEQYF
>TRBJ1-1|-|-|TRBV11-2|13
TGTGCCAGCAGCTTGACAGGCGTCACTGAAGCTTTCTTT
CASSLTGVTEAFF
>TRBJ2-7|TRBD2|-|TRBV7-9|14
TGTGCCAGCAGCGACGGGACTAGGTTGGGCGAGCAGTACTTC
CASSDGTRLGEQYF
>TRBJ2-5|TRBD1|few|TRBV11-2|14
TGTGCCAGCAGGCGAGGGGACAGGGAGGAGACCCAGTACTTC
CASRRGDREETQYF
>TRBJ1-5|-|-|TRBV2|15
TGTGCCAGCAGTGAAGAAGGGGCAGGGCCGCAGCCCCAGCATTTT
CASSEEGAGPQPQHF
>TRBJ2-5|-|-|TRBV5-4|14
TGTGCCAGCAGCCAGCAAGCGAATCAAGAGACCCAGTACTTC
CASSQQANQETQYF
>TRBJ1-5|TRBD1|few|TRBV3-1/TRBV3-2|14
TGTGCCAGCAGCTCTCGACAGGGGGATCAGCCCCAGCATTTT
CASSSRQGDQPQHF
>TRBJ2-7|TRBD1|-|TRBV2|13
TGTGCCAGCCGGGACAGGCTCACCTACGAGCAGTACTTC
CASRDRLTYEQYF
>TRBJ2-7|TRBD2|-|TRBV29-1|13
TGCAGCGTTGTCGGGGGACTATCCTACGAGCAGTACTTC
CSVVGGLSYEQYF
>TRBJ2-3|TRBD1|-|TRBV10-3|14
TGTGCCATCAGTCCGGGACAGAGTACAGATACGCAGTATTTT
CAISPGQSTDTQYF
>TRBJ2-7|TRBD1|once|TRBV10-3|16
TGTGCCATCAGTGCAGGTCGCTGGACAGGGAATCTGGAGCAGTACTTC
CAISAGRWTGNLEQYF
>TRBJ1-1|-|-|TRBV5-4|15
TGTGCCAGCAGCTTGGCCAATATGCGGAACACTGAAGCTTTCTTT
CASSLANMRNTEAFF
>TRBJ1-1|-|-|TRBV10-2|13
TGCGCCAGCGGTCCCAGGGATAACACTGAAGCTTTCTTT
CASGPRDNTEAFF
>TRBJ1-2|TRBD1|-|TRBV18|16
TGTGCCAGCTCACTTCTGCCGGGACAGGGGGACTATGGCTACACCTTC
CASSLLPGQGDYGYTF